This TCR beta chain was found in a study of T cell changes during pregnancy in multiple sclerosis. TCRdb's table, derived via immunoSEQ multiplex PCR, lists solely in-frame clones and lacks some. The sample yields about 38,000 clones, 91% seen once. This CDR3 region has 14 residues. Germline CDR1 and CDR2: SGHNT and YYREEE (reference sequence). V lost 0 bases to trimming and J lost 6 bases, with 12 bases between them. This TCR came from a female donor with multiple sclerosis, enrolled in a pregnancy study. The sample in question was CD8+ T cells from peripheral blood mononuclear cells, obtained in the second trimester of pregnancy. The chain is built from TRBV5-4 and TRBJ1-1; possibly TRBD1 for D (6 bases). The CDR3 loop is CASSLVTGGSEAFF. The CDR3 bases are TGTGCCAGCAGCTTGGTTACTGGGGGCTCTGAAGCTTTCTTT.